This TCR beta chain was found in a study of T cell responses to AZD1222 COVID-19 vaccine. The data were produced by immunoSEQ multiplex PCR, yet TCRdb's version contains in-frame clones alone and is incomplete. The top ten clones hold less than 3.5% of a sample with some 89,000 clones, 90% of them seen once. General study results and limits: Repertoire samples came only from after the peak T cell response.

Worth noting for this clone: The antigen is not known.

CDR3 length equals 13 residues. In germline, CDR1 is MNHEY, CDR2 SVGAGI. The germline V and J ends were trimmed by 5 bases and 3 bases, with 8 bases remaining between them. Sequences were derived from peripheral blood, sampled on day 0 of AZD1222 vaccination. The sequence was obtained from an adult in good health. The chain links TRBV6-5 to TRBJ1-5; D unresolved. CDR3 residues: CASSPSDNQPQHF. The CDR3 region has the DNA TGTGCCAGCAGTCCCTCAGACAATCAGCCCCAGCATTTT.